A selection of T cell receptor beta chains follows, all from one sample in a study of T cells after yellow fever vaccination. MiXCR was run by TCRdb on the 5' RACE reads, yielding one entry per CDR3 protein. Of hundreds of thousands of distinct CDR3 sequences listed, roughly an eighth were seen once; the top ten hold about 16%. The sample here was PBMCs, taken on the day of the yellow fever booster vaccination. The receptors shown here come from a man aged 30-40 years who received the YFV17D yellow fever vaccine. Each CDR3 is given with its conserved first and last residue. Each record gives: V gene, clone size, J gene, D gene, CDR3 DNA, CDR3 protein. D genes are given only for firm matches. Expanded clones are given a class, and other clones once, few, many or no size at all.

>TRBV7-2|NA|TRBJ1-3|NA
TGTGCCAGCAGCCCGTTCAGAGGGGGAAGTGGAAACACCATATATTTT
CASSPFRGGSGNTIYF
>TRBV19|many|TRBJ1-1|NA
TGTGCCAGTAGTATAGAGGCGGGGAACACTGAAGCTTTCTTT
CASSIEAGNTEAFF
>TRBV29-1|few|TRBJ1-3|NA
TGCAGCGTTCCGGTGGGAAACACCATATATTTT
CSVPVGNTIYF
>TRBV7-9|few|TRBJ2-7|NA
TGTGCCAGCAGCTTTGGACTCCCTGGGGCCTACGAGCAGTACTTC
CASSFGLPGAYEQYF
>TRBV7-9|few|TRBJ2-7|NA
TGTGCCAGCAGCTCAGCCCCGGGCAGTCCGACGCAGTACTTC
CASSSAPGSPTQYF
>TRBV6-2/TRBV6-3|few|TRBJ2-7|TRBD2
TGTGCCAGCAAAGTTAGCGGGAGCGGTAGAACCTACGAGCAGTACTTC
CASKVSGSGRTYEQYF
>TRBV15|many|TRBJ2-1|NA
TGTGCCACCAGCAGAGTCGGGTCAAGCTACAATGAGCAGTTCTTC
CATSRVGSSYNEQFF
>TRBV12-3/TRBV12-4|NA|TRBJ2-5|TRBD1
TGTGCCAGCAGTTTTGGCGACAGGGCGAGGGAGACCCAGTACTTC
CASSFGDRARETQYF
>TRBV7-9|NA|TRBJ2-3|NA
TGTGCCTGTCTCTCTGTTGCAGATACGCAGTATTTT
CACLSVADTQYF
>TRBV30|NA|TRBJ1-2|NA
TGTGCCTGGAGTGCAGGACGGACATTCTATGGCTACACCTTC
CAWSAGRTFYGYTF
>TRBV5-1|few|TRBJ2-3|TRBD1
TGCGCCAGCACTATAGGGACAGGAGACACAGATACGCAGTATTTT
CASTIGTGDTDTQYF
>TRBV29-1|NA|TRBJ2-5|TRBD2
TGCAGCGTTGAGGCACTAGCGGGAGAGACCCAGTACTTC
CSVEALAGETQYF
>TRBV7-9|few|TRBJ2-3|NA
TGTGCCAGCAGCTTAGGTGATCTCACAGATACGCAGTATTTT
CASSLGDLTDTQYF
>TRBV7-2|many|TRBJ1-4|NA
TGTGCCAGCGGCCCGGTGGGAGCGCGGGGGACAAAACTGTTTTTT
CASGPVGARGTKLFF